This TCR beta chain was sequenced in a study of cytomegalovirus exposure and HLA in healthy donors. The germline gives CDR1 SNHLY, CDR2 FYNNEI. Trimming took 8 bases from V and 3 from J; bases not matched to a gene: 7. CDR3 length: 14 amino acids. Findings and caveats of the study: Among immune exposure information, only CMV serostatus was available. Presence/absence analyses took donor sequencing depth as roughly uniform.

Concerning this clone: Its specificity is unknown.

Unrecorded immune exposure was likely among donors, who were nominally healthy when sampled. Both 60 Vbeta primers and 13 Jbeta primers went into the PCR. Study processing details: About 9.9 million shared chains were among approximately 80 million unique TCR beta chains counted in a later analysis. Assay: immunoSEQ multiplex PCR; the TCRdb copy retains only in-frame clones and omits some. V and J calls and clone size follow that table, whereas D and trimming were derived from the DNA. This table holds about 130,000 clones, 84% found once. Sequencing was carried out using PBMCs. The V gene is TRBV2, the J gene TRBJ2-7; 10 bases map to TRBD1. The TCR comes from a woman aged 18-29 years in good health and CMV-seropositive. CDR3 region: CASSPDRGDYEQYF. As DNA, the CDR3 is TGTGCCAGCTCTCCGGACAGGGGGGACTACGAGCAGTACTTC.